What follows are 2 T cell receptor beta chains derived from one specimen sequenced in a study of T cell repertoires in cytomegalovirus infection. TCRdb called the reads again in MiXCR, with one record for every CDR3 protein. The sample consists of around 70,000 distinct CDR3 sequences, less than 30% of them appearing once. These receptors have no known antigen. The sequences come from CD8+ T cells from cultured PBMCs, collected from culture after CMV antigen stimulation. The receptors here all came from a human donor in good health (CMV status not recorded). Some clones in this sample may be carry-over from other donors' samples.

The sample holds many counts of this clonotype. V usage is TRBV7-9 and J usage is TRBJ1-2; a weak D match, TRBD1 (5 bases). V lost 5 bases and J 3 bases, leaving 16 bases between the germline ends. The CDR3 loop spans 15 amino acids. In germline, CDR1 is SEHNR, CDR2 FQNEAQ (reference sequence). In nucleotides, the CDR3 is TGTGCCAGCAGCCCAGGGTGGGGCGAAGACTATGGCTACACCTTC. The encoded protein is CASSPGWGEDYGYTF.

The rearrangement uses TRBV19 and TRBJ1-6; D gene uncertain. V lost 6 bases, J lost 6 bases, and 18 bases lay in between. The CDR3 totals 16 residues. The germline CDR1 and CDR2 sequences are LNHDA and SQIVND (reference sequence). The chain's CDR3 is CASSPAAVGFNSPLHF. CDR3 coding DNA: TGTGCCAGTAGCCCTGCAGCGGTAGGCTTTAATTCACCCCTCCACTTT.